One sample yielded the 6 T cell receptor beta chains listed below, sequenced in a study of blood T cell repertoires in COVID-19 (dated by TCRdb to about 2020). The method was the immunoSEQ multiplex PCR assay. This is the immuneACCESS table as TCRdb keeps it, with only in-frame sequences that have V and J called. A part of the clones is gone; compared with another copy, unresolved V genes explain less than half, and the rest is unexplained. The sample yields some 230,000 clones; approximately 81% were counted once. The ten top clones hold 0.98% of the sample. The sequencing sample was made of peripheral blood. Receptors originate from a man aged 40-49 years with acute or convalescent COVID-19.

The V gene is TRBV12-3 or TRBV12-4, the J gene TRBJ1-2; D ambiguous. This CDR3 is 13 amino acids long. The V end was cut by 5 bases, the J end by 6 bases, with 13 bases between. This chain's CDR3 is CASSTTFGDGYTF. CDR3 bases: TGTGCCAGCAGTACGACATTCGGTGATGGCTACACCTTC.

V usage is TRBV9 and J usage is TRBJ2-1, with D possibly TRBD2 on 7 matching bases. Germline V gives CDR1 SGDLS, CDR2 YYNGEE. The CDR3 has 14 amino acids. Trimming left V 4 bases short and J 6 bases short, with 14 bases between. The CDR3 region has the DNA TGTGCCAGCAGCAGCGGGACATTGGGCAATGAGCAGTTCTTC. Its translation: CASSSGTLGNEQFF.

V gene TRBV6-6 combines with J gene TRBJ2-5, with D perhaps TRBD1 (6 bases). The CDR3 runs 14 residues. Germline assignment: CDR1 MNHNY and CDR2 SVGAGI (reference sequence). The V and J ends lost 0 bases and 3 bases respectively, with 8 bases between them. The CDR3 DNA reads TGTGCCAGCAGTTACTCGGCAGGGGAAGAGACCCAGTACTTC. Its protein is CASSYSAGEETQYF.

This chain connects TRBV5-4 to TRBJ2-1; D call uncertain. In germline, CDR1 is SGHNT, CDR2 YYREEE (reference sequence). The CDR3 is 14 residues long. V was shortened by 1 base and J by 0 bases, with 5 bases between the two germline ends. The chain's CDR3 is CASSLFGSYNEQFF. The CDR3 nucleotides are TGTGCCAGCAGCTTGTTCGGCTCCTACAATGAGCAGTTCTTC.

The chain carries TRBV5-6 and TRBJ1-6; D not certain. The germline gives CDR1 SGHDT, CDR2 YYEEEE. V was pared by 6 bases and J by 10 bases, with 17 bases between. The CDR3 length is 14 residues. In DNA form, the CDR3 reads TGTGCCAGCAACCGGTTGGCCCACGGGTCACCCCTCCACTTT. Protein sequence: CASNRLAHGSPLHF.

The CDR3 nucleotides are TGCGCCAGCAGTCAGGGAAACACCATATATTTT. Translating it yields CASSQGNTIYF. V and J are TRBV5-1 and TRBJ1-3; D call uncertain. This CDR3 has 11 residues. CDR1 is SGHRS, CDR2 YFSETQ, per germline. The V end lost 5 bases, the J end lost 4 bases, and 4 bases lay between the germline ends.